The next 6 T cell receptor beta chains were all read from a single sample in a study of CD8 T cells in ankylosing spondylitis. Points from the study as a whole: Ankylosing spondylitis blood appeared to be characterized by a TCR beta motif of several highly homologous variants.

Each CDR3 protein is one row after TCRdb ran MiXCR on the 5' RACE reads. In the table there are more than 650,000 distinct CDR3 sequences, over 9.5% of which are singletons. For these receptors, no antigen is known. The sequenced sample was blood, either unsorted or a sorted T cell fraction (not recorded which). These receptors were taken from a male donor with ankylosing spondylitis.

This clonotype has a handful of counts. This chain uses TRBV9 with TRBJ1-6, with D possibly matching TRBD1 (5 bases). Trimming shortened V by 7 bases and J by 10 bases, and 18 bases separated the two germline ends. Germline CDR1 SGDLS, CDR2 YYNGEE. The CDR3 runs to 14 residues. The CDR3 coding sequence is TGTGCCAGCTCAGCGATCGGTGGGGGATCACCCCTCCACTTT. Its protein product is CASSAIGGGSPLHF.

The chain has TRBV10-3 and TRBJ2-3, with 7 nucleotides matching TRBD1. Germline assignment: CDR1 ENHRY and CDR2 SYGVKD. This CDR3 contains 16 residues. V lost 2 bases, J lost 3 bases, and 8 bases stayed unmatched. The CDR3, as DNA: TGTGCCATCAGTGAGGGTGGGCACAGGGGAACAGATACGCAGTATTTT. It yields the protein CAISEGGHRGTDTQYF.

A few counts support this clonotype. The rearrangement joins TRBV20-1 to TRBJ2-3, with unresolved D. Trimming took off 5 bases at V and 2 bases at J, with 17 bases between the two ends. CDR3 size: 15 residues. The V gene's germline CDR1 is DFQATT and CDR2 SNEGSKA (reference sequence). CDR3 loop: CSALWSRLSTDTQYF. The CDR3 DNA follows: TGCAGTGCTTTGTGGAGCCGGTTATCCACAGATACGCAGTATTTT.

This clonotype showed up just a few times. The chain recombines TRBV5-1 with TRBJ1-1, with D tentatively TRBD1 (6 bases). V was pared by 2 bases and J by 5 bases, with 13 bases between. The V gene's germline CDR1 is SGHRS and CDR2 YFSETQ. This CDR3 contains 14 residues. CDR3 DNA sequence: TGCGCCAGCAGCTTTTCCCCTCAGGGGACTGAAGCTTTCTTT. Translating gives CASSFSPQGTEAFF.

The chain is built from TRBV20-1 and TRBJ2-1; TRBD2 might be the D (6 bases). The CDR3 extends over 15 amino acids. Germline lookup yields CDR1 DFQATT and CDR2 SNEGSKA (reference sequence). The germline V and J ends were trimmed by 1 base and 4 bases, with 14 bases remaining between them. The CDR3 spells CSARVPGALYNEQFF. CDR3 in DNA: TGCAGTGCTAGAGTCCCGGGAGCCTTATACAATGAGCAGTTCTTC.

The table lists this clonotype with many counts. The V call is TRBV7-9, the J call TRBJ2-2; D unclear. The CDR3 has 13 residues. Germline CDR1 and CDR2: SEHNR and FQNEAQ (reference sequence). V lost 7 bases and J 1 base, leaving 7 bases between the germline ends. The CDR3 bases are TGTGCCAGCACCCCACAGAACACCGGGGAGCTGTTTTTT. It translates to CASTPQNTGELFF.